Sequencing of this TCR beta chain was carried out in a study of beta chain features in type 1 diabetes. Sequencing targeted expressed TCRB transcripts, as all isolated RNA had been reverse transcribed. Using immunoSEQ multiplex PCR, the repertoire was profiled, and TCRdb retains in-frame clones only, with some absent. Here the sample spans about 900,000 clones, 15% to 20% being singletons. The CDR3 is 11 residues long. The V gene lost 5 bases and the J gene lost 6 bases, with 10 bases spanning the gap. Germline values: CDR1 DFQATT, CDR2 SNEGSKA (reference sequence). V is TRBV20-1 and J is TRBJ1-2, with D unresolved. Material for sequencing was naive CD4+ T cells from blood. This sequence originates from a young woman in good health. For the CDR3, the DNA is TGCAGTGCTGTCCCCGGCCATGGCTACACCTTC. The encoded protein is CSAVPGHGYTF.